This T cell receptor (beta chain) was obtained from a study of shared clonotypes between healthy human individuals. General study findings and limits: A handful of donors had 5% to 6.5% of their naive CD4 clonotypes in common.

It was CD45RO-negative cells, positively selected for CCR7, that made up naive CD8 cells, with terminally differentiated effector memory CD45RA+ cells excluded. Everyone who donated was a Caucasian adult who lived in Nashville, Tennessee. As concerns this clone: The antigen remains undetermined.

The CDR3 contains 12 residues. V dropped 0 bases and J dropped 12 bases, with 10 bases sitting between them. Germline V CDR1 and CDR2: SGHDT, YYEEEE. Libraries were prepared by immunoSEQ multiplex PCR; TCRdb keeps only in-frame clonotypes and omits some of them. This sample has 600,000 or so clones, with roughly 95% found just once. The chain joins TRBV5-6 to TRBJ2-1; D not certain. Sequenced material: naive CD8+ T cells sorted from blood. The source is a woman aged 25 to 39 in good health. CDR3 amino acids: CASSLVQTSQFF. The DNA for the CDR3 is TGTGCCAGCAGCTTGGTTCAAACATCGCAGTTCTTC.